This T cell receptor beta chain was sequenced during a study of T cells expressing NK-cell markers. Study-level points and caveats: Whether expanded NKG2C+ T cell clones were HCMV specific stayed uncertain.

TCRdb derives one entry per CDR3 protein from the 5' RACE reads, leaving out DNA. The sample table includes a few hundred thousand distinct CDR3 sequences. Germline loops: CDR1 SGHRS, CDR2 YFSETQ. The CDR3 is 16 amino acids. Points on this clonotype: Antigen unknown.

Sequenced sample: blood T cells: a sorted CD56 or NKG2C T cell subset, CD4+ or CD8+ T cells, or bulk PBMC T cells (not recorded which). V is TRBV5-1 and J is TRBJ2-2; TCRdb indicates TRBD1, and absent DNA this call remains unverified. The source of this sequence is a man aged 18-30 years in good health. The CDR3 region is CASSLEAGRGTGELFF.